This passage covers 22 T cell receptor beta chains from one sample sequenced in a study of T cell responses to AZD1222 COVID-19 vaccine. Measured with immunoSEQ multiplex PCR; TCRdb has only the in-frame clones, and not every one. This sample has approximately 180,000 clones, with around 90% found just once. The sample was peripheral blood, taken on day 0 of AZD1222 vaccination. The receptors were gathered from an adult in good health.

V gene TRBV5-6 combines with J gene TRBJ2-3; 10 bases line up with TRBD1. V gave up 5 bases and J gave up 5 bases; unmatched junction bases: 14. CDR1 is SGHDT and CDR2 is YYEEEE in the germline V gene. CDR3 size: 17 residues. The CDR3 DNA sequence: TGTGCCAGCAGTGAAGACCTAGGACAGGGGGTCGGAGATACGCAGTATTTT. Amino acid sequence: CASSEDLGQGVGDTQYF.

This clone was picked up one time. The CDR3 is CASREARSTDTQYF. CDR3 nucleotides: TGCGCCAGCAGGGAGGCACGGAGCACAGATACGCAGTATTTT. The chain couples TRBV5-1 to TRBJ2-3; tentative D call: TRBD2 (5 bases). V was trimmed by 5 bases and J by 0 bases, leaving 10 bases between them. Germline CDR1 SGHRS, CDR2 YFSETQ. This CDR3 contains 14 residues.

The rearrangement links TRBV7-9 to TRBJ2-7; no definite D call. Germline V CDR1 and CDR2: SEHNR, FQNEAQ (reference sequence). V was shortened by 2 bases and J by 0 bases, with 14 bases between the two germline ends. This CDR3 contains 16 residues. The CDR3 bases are TGTGCCAGCAGCTTAATCAGACACACGAGCTCCTACGAGCAGTACTTC. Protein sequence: CASSLIRHTSSYEQYF.

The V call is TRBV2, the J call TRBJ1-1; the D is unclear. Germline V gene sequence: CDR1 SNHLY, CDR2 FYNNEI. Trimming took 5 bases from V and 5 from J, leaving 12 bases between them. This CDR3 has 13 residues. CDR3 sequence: CASSPDVVTEAFF. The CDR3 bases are TGTGCCAGCAGTCCGGACGTCGTTACTGAAGCTTTCTTT. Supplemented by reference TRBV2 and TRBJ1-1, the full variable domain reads EPEVTQTPSHQVTQMGQEVILRCVPISNHLYFYWYRQILGQKVEFLVSFYNNEISEKSEIFDDQFSVERPDGSNFTLKIRSTKLEDSAMYFCASSPDVVTEAFFGQGTRLTVV.

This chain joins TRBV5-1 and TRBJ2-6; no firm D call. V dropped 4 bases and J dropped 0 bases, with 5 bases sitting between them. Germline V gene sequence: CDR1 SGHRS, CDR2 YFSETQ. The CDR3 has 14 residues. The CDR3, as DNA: TGCGCCAGCAGCCCGGCCTCTGGGGCCAACGTCCTGACTTTC. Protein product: CASSPASGANVLTF.

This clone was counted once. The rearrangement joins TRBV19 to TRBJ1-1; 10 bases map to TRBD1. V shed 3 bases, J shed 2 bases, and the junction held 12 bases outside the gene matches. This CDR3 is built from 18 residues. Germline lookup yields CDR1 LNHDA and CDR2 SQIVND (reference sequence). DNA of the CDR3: TGTGCCAGTAGTATGCCAGGGACAGGGGTTCTCCTCAACACTGAAGCTTTCTTT. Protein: CASSMPGTGVLLNTEAFF.

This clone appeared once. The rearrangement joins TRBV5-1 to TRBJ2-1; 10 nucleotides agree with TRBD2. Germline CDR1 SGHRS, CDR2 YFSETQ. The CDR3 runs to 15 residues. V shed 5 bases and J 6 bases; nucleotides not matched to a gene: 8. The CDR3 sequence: CASSNSGGALNEQFF. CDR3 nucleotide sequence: TGCGCCAGCAGTAACAGCGGGGGGGCCCTCAATGAGCAGTTCTTC.

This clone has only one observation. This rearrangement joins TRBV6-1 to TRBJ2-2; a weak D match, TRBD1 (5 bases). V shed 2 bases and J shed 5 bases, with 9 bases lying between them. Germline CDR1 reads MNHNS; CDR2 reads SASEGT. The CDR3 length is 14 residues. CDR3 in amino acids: CASSERRATGELFF. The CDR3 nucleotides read TGTGCCAGCAGTGAACGCAGGGCAACCGGGGAGCTGTTTTTT.

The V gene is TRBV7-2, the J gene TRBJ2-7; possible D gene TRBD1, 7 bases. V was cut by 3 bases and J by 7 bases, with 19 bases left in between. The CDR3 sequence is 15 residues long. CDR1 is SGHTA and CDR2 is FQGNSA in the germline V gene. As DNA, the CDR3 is TGTGCCAGCAGCTTCCGTCAGGGGGGCTTCGGGGAGCAGTACTTC. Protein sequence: CASSFRQGGFGEQYF.

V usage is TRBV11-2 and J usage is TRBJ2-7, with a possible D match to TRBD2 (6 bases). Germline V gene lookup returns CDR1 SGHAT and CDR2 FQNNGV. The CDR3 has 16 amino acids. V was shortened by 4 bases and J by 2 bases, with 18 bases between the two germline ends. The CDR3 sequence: CASSSLTRRGPYEQYF. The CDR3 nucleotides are TGTGCCAGCAGCTCTCTGACTCGGCGGGGTCCCTACGAGCAGTACTTC.

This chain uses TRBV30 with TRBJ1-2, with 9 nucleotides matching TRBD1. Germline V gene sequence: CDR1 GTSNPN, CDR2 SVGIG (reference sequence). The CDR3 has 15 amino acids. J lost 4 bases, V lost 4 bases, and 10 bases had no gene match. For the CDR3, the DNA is TGTGCCTGGAACCTCCCACAGGGGGCCTCCTATGGCTACACCTTC. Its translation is CAWNLPQGASYGYTF.

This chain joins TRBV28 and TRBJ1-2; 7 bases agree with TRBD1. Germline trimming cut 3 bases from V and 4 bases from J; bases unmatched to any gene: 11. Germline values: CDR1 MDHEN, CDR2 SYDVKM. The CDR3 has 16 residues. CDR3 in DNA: TGTGCCAGCAGTTTGGAGGGGGCGGCTCCAGGCTATGGCTACACCTTC. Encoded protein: CASSLEGAAPGYGYTF.

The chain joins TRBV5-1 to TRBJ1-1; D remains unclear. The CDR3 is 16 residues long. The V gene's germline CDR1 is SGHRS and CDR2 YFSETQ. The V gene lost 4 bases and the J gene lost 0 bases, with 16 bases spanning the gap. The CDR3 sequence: CASSLRLTAMNTEAFF. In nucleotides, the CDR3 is TGCGCCAGCAGCCTCAGACTAACGGCCATGAACACTGAAGCTTTCTTT.

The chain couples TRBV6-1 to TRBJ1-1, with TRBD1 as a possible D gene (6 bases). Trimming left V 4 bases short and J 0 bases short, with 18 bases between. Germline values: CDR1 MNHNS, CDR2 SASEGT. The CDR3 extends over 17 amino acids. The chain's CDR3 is CASSVGRGAYMNTEAFF. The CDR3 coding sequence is TGTGCCAGCAGTGTCGGCAGGGGCGCTTACATGAACACTGAAGCTTTCTTT.

CDR3 coding DNA: TGTGCCAGCAGCCCTAGTAGCTGGAGTGAAGCTTTCTTT. It is translated as CASSPSSWSEAFF. The chain carries TRBV7-2 and TRBJ1-1; D ambiguous. Germline lookup yields CDR1 SGHTA and CDR2 FQGNSA. With 5 bases removed from V and 7 bases from J, the gap between germline ends came to 14 bases. The CDR3 runs to 13 residues.

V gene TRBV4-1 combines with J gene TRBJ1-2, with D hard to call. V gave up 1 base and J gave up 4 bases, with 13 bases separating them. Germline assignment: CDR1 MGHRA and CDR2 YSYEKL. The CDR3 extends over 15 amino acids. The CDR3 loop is CASSQGEGLGYGYTF. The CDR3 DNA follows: TGCGCCAGCAGCCAAGGAGAAGGGTTGGGCTATGGCTACACCTTC.

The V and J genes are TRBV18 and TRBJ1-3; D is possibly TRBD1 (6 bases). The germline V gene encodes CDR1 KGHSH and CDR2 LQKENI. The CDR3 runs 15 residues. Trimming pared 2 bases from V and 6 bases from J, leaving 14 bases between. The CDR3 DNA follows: TGTGCCAGCTCACCATCCCGGGACAATCTAAACACCATATATTTT. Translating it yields CASSPSRDNLNTIYF.

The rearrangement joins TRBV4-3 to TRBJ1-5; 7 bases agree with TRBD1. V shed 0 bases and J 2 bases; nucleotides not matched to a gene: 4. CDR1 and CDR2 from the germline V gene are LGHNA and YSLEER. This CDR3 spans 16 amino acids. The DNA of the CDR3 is TGCGCCAGCAGCCAAGACTTAGGACAGGGCAATCAGCCCCAGCATTTT. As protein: CASSQDLGQGNQPQHF.

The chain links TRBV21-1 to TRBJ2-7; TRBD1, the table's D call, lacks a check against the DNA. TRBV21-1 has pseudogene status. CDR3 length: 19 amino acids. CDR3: CASSKVSSRGPTHSYEQYF. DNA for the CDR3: TGTGCCAGCAGCAAAGTTTCGTCCAGGGGGCCGACACACTCCTACGAGCAGTACTTC.

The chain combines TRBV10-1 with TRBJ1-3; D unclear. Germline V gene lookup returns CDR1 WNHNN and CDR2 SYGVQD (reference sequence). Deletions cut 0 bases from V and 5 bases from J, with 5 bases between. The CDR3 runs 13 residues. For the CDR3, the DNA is TGCGCCAGCAGTGAGTCGAAACGAAACACCATATATTTT. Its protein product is CASSESKRNTIYF.

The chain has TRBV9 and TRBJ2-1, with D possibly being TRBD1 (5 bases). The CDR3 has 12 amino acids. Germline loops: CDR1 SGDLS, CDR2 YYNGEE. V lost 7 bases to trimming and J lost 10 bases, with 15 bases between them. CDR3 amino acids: CASSRVSDEQFF. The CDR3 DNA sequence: TGTGCCAGCTCCAGGGTGAGCGACGAGCAGTTCTTC.

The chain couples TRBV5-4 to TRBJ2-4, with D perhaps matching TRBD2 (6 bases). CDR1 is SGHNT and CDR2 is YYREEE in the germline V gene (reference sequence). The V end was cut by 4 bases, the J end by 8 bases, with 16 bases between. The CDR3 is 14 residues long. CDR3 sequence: CASSSDRTGDIQYF. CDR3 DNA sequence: TGTGCCAGCAGCAGTGACCGAACGGGGGACATTCAGTACTTC. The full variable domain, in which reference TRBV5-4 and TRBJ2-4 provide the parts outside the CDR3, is ETGVTQSPTHLIKTRGQQVTLRCSSQSGHNTVSWYQQALGQGPQFIFQYYREEENGRGNFPPRFSGLQFPNYSSELNVNALELDDSALYLCASSSDRTGDIQYFGAGTRLSVL.